These 27 T cell receptor beta chains share one sample of origin, sequenced in a study of cytomegalovirus exposure and HLA in healthy donors. Both 60 Vbeta primers and 13 Jbeta primers went into the PCR. The repertoire was sequenced with immunoSEQ multiplex PCR; TCRdb's copy has only in-frame clones and lacks some. The sample consists of around 110,000 clones, around a tenth of them appearing once. The specimen was PBMCs. These receptors all stem from a man aged 30 to 45 in good health and CMV-seronegative.

V usage is TRBV2 and J usage is TRBJ2-1, with 7 nucleotides matching TRBD2. Germline V gene data show CDR1 as SNHLY and CDR2 as FYNNEI. The CDR3 loop spans 17 amino acids. V was pared by 4 bases and J by 6 bases, with 15 bases of the junction left unmatched. This chain's CDR3 is CASSAQPRTSGGNEQFF. The DNA for the CDR3 is TGTGCCAGCAGTGCTCAACCTAGGACTAGTGGGGGCAATGAGCAGTTCTTC.

Worth noting for this clone: The junction departs from the called germline gene at one end, perhaps through a read error. V and J are TRBV7-7 and TRBJ2-2; 9 positions agree with TRBD1. Germline V gene lookup returns CDR1 SSHAT and CDR2 FNYEAQ (reference sequence). The CDR3 sequence is 15 residues long. The CDR3 is CASSTGQGNTGELFF. CDR3 bases: TGTGCTAGCAGCACGGGACAGGGGAACACCGGGGAGCTGTTTTTT.

This clone was seen more than once but under ten times. The chain employs TRBV7-2 and TRBJ2-7; 12 bases fit TRBD2. The CDR3 totals 14 residues. Germline CDR1 is SGHTA and CDR2 is FQGNSA. J was trimmed by 7 bases and V by 8 bases; bases with no gene match: 9. In DNA form, the CDR3 reads TGTGCCAGCTTCTCTAGCGGGAGGGGGGAGGAGCAGTACTTC. Its translation: CASFSSGRGEEQYF.

The rearrangement joins TRBV28 to TRBJ1-2; 10 bases map to TRBD1. Germline V gene lookup returns CDR1 MDHEN and CDR2 SYDVKM. V was clipped by 4 bases and J by 5 bases; unmatched bases: 10. The CDR3 covers 16 residues. This CDR3 reads CASSSHGGQGIYGYTF. The CDR3 DNA follows: TGTGCCAGCAGTTCCCACGGGGGACAGGGGATTTATGGCTACACCTTC.

This clone has just a few counts. The rearrangement uses TRBV5-6 and TRBJ2-3, with 8 nucleotides matching TRBD2. Germline assignment: CDR1 SGHDT and CDR2 YYEEEE. V lost 4 bases, J lost 2 bases, and 9 bases stayed unmatched. The CDR3 length is 16 residues. This chain's CDR3 is CASSLRAGGYTDTQYF. CDR3 in DNA: TGTGCCAGCAGCCTCAGGGCGGGAGGATACACAGATACGCAGTATTTT.

The gene calls are TRBV7-3 and TRBJ2-5; 7 nucleotides match TRBD2. V dropped 0 bases and J dropped 9; count of bases not matched to a gene: 10. CDR3 size: 15 residues. Germline V gene lookup returns CDR1 SGHTA and CDR2 FQGTGA. CDR3 coding DNA: TGTGCCAGCAGCTTAACCTCCGGGACGGCGGGGGCCCAGTACTTC. Its protein is CASSLTSGTAGAQYF.

CDR3 sequence (DNA): TGCGCCAGCCAAAGACAGGTTCTAGGGGAAGAGACCCAGTACTTC. It codes for CASQRQVLGEETQYF. The V gene is TRBV5-1, the J gene TRBJ2-5, with TRBD1 as a possible D gene (6 bases). This CDR3 is 15 amino acids long. The germline CDR1 and CDR2 sequences are SGHRS and YFSETQ. V lost 7 bases and J 3 bases, leaving 19 bases between the germline ends.

Regarding this clone: The junction shows a germline mismatch at one end, possibly a read error. V usage is TRBV7-2 and J usage is TRBJ2-3, with D unresolved. Germline-derived CDR1 and CDR2 are SGHTA and FQGNSA. This CDR3 region has 15 residues. The CDR3 DNA is TGTGCCAGCAGATTAGACTCTAATCCCACAGATACGCAGTATTTT. Translating gives CASRLDSNPTDTQYF.

The chain has TRBV6-5 and TRBJ2-3; no definite D call. The V and J ends lost 2 bases and 7 bases respectively, with 4 bases between them. The CDR3 consists of 11 residues. The germline V gene has CDR1 MNHEY and CDR2 SVGAGI. CDR3 amino acids: CASSYLHTQYF. The CDR3, as DNA: TGTGCCAGCAGTTACCTTCATACGCAGTATTTT.

The rearrangement joins TRBV6-5 to TRBJ2-5, with TRBD1 identical over 7 bases. This CDR3 contains 13 residues. The germline V gene encodes CDR1 MNHEY and CDR2 SVGAGI. Trimming at V came to 10 bases and at J to 3 bases, leaving 8 bases not matched to a gene. CDR3 sequence (DNA): TGTGCCACCAGACAGGGTAGTAAAGAGACCCAGTACTTC. It encodes CATRQGSKETQYF.

This rearrangement joins TRBV30 to TRBJ2-1, with 10 bases fitting TRBD1. The junction had 8 bases not matched to a gene; V was cut back by 0 bases and J by 3 bases. The germline V gene encodes CDR1 GTSNPN and CDR2 SVGIG (reference sequence). The CDR3 covers 17 residues. The DNA for the CDR3 is TGTGCCTGGAGTGTTCGCCGGGGGACAGGGGACTACAATGAGCAGTTCTTC. It specifies CAWSVRRGTGDYNEQFF.

This clone has a handful of counts. The chain couples TRBV6-5 to TRBJ2-3, with D perhaps TRBD2 (6 bases). Trimming pared 0 bases from V and 5 bases from J, leaving 15 bases between. The germline V gene encodes CDR1 MNHEY and CDR2 SVGAGI. The CDR3 consists of 16 residues. The DNA of the CDR3 is TGTGCCAGCAGTTACTCGCGGAGGGCCGGTATAGATACGCAGTATTTT. It yields the protein CASSYSRRAGIDTQYF.

This clone showed up just a few times. CDR3 DNA sequence: TGTGCCAGCAGCACGACAGGGGGTGGCTCCTACGAGCAGTACTTC. This gives the protein CASSTTGGGSYEQYF. The J gene is TRBJ2-7, the V gene TRBV7-9; 9 positions match TRBD1. This CDR3 contains 15 residues. The V segment lost 5 bases and the J segment 0 bases; nucleotides outside the gene matches: 5. Germline values: CDR1 SEHNR, CDR2 FQNEAQ (reference sequence).

The chain carries TRBV30 and TRBJ2-1; 8 nucleotides match TRBD2. This CDR3 has 12 amino acids. Germline assignment: CDR1 GTSNPN and CDR2 SVGIG (reference sequence). The J segment lost 15 bases and the V segment lost 4 bases, leaving 11 bases of the junction unmatched. The CDR3 protein is CAWTYSGMKGFF. CDR3 DNA: TGTGCCTGGACCTATAGCGGGATGAAGGGGTTCTTC. The whole variable domain, remainder taken from reference TRBV30 and TRBJ2-1, is SQTIHQWPATLVQPVGSPLSLECTVEGTSNPNLYWYRQAAGRGLQLLFYSVGIGQISSEVPQNLSASRPQDRQFILSSKKLLLSDSGFYLCAWTYSGMKGFFGPGTRLTVL.

The chain combines TRBV30 with TRBJ2-4; D not certain. Between the trimmed V and J ends, which lost 0 bases and 1 base, there was a span of 7 bases. Germline V gives CDR1 GTSNPN, CDR2 SVGIG (reference sequence). The CDR3 runs 14 residues. The CDR3 loop reads CAWSVRGAKNIQYF. In DNA form, the CDR3 reads TGTGCCTGGAGTGTAAGAGGTGCCAAAAACATTCAGTACTTC. The full variable domain, completed using reference TRBV30 and TRBJ2-4, is SQTIHQWPATLVQPVGSPLSLECTVEGTSNPNLYWYRQAAGRGLQLLFYSVGIGQISSEVPQNLSASRPQDRQFILSSKKLLLSDSGFYLCAWSVRGAKNIQYFGAGTRLSVL.

This clone was seen more than once but under ten times. V gene TRBV7-2 combines with J gene TRBJ2-7; no firm D call. V was shortened by 8 bases and J by 3 bases, with 11 bases between the two germline ends. Per germline, CDR1 SGHTA and CDR2 FQGNSA. The CDR3 covers 12 residues. CDR3: CASGIPGYEQYF. DNA of the CDR3: TGTGCCAGCGGCATTCCAGGCTACGAGCAGTACTTC.

This clone was counted between two and nine times. The chain links TRBV4-1 to TRBJ2-5; 8 nucleotides match TRBD2. Matching the DNA end better, TRBJ2-7 makes the J call doubtful. CDR3 size: 15 residues. Germline assignment: CDR1 MGHRA and CDR2 YSYEKL. CDR3 residues: CASSQSAGVAYEQYF. The CDR3 DNA sequence: TGCGCCAGCAGCCAATCAGCGGGAGTCGCCTACGAGCAGTACTTC.

This chain links TRBV6-1 with TRBJ2-3; perhaps TRBD2 as D (7 bases). Trimming took off 5 bases at V and 4 bases at J, with 13 bases between the two ends. This CDR3 spans 14 amino acids. Germline V gene data show CDR1 as MNHNS and CDR2 as SASEGT. CDR3 region: CASSLGGGADTQYF. DNA of the CDR3: TGTGCCAGCAGTCTAGGGGGGGGTGCAGATACGCAGTATTTT.

The rearrangement uses TRBV6-5 and TRBJ2-5; 12 bases are a match to TRBD1. V gave up 4 bases and J gave up 6 bases; unmatched junction bases: 6. Per germline, CDR1 MNHEY and CDR2 SVGAGI. This CDR3 is 15 amino acids long. The CDR3 nucleotides read TGTGCCAGCAGTTCCCGGGACAGGGGGCGGAAGACCCAGTACTTC. It encodes CASSSRDRGRKTQYF.

This clone has more than one count but fewer than ten. The chain links TRBV4-3 to TRBJ1-1; 7 positions agree with TRBD1. V shed 2 bases and J 0 bases; nucleotides not matched to a gene: 3. CDR1 LGHNA and CDR2 YSLEER come from the germline V gene. The CDR3 is 15 residues long. DNA of the CDR3: TGCGCCAGCAGCCAAAGGGGGCTCATGAACACTGAAGCTTTCTTT. This gives the protein CASSQRGLMNTEAFF.

The chain has TRBV7-2 and TRBJ2-7, with 8 bases lining up with TRBD1. The germline V gene encodes CDR1 SGHTA and CDR2 FQGNSA. With 5 bases clipped from V and 2 bases from J, the junction kept 8 bases outside the gene matches. CDR3 length: 15 residues. The chain's CDR3 is CASSTDRGLTYEQYF. In DNA form, the CDR3 reads TGTGCCAGCAGCACTGACAGGGGCCTTACCTACGAGCAGTACTTC.

This sequence joins TRBV12-5 and TRBJ2-7, with TRBD1 as a possible D gene (8 bases). CDR3 length: 16 amino acids. Deletions cut 1 base from V and 3 bases from J, with 16 bases between. The germline gives CDR1 LGHNT, CDR2 FRNRAP. Here the CDR3 DNA reads TGTGCTAGTGGTTTGGCGCAGACAGGGGAGGGCTACGAGCAGTACTTC. It yields the protein CASGLAQTGEGYEQYF.

This clone was observed a handful of times. The genes are TRBV11-3 and TRBJ2-3; possible D gene TRBD2, 5 bases. The germline V and J ends were trimmed by 5 bases and 1 base, with 10 bases remaining between them. The CDR3 length is 14 residues. The V gene's germline CDR1 is SGHNT and CDR2 YENEEA. The CDR3 sequence: CASSTSGGTDTQYF. In DNA, the CDR3 is TGTGCCAGCAGCACCTCCGGGGGCACAGATACGCAGTATTTT.

The CDR3, as DNA: TGCGCCAGCAGCCAAGATCTAGGGACAGGGGAAGGCTACACCTTC. Encoded protein: CASSQDLGTGEGYTF. The chain employs TRBV4-3 and TRBJ1-2; 10 bases map to TRBD1. The germline V gene encodes CDR1 LGHNA and CDR2 YSLEER. The V segment lost 0 bases and the J segment 8 bases; nucleotides outside the gene matches: 6. This CDR3 spans 15 amino acids.

This clone appeared a few times. The chain carries TRBV30 and TRBJ2-4; TRBD2 might be the D (5 bases). The CDR3 has 13 residues. V was trimmed by 1 base and J by 2 bases, leaving 6 bases between them. Germline CDR1 is GTSNPN and CDR2 is SVGIG (reference sequence). The CDR3 DNA reads as TGTGCCTGGAGTGGGGAGCCCAAAAACATTCAGTACTTC. Amino acid sequence: CAWSGEPKNIQYF.

This clone has just a few counts. The chain joins TRBV4-1 to TRBJ1-2, with D unclear. V was clipped by 0 bases and J by 8 bases, with 13 bases between them. There are 14 residues in the CDR3. In germline, CDR1 is MGHRA, CDR2 YSYEKL. The CDR3: CASSQEDTGRGYTF. The CDR3 nucleotides read TGCGCCAGCAGCCAAGAGGATACGGGGAGAGGCTACACCTTC.

The chain is built from TRBV6-6 and TRBJ2-3; 11 bases line up with TRBD2. Unmatched junction bases numbered 9, after V lost 7 bases and J lost 6 bases. Germline V gene lookup returns CDR1 MNHNY and CDR2 SVGAGI (reference sequence). CDR3 length: 15 residues. In nucleotides, the CDR3 is TGTGCCAGCACGGCGATAGCGGGAGGGGCGGATACGCAGTATTTT. Translated: CASTAIAGGADTQYF.